This T cell receptor (beta chain) was documented in a study of T cell repertoires in cytomegalovirus infection. About the research overall: The study used recently identified HLA-C-restricted and well-studied HLA-B-restricted CMV epitopes.

This clonotype was counted a few times. The antigen remains unidentified. TCRdb recomputed calls from the reads with MiXCR, one row per CDR3 protein. The table lists about half a million distinct CDR3 sequences, around 30% of them singletons. V gave up 5 bases and J gave up 6 bases, with 16 bases separating them. CDR1 and CDR2 (germline): MNHNY, SVGAGI (reference sequence). The CDR3 is made up of 15 amino acids. This sequence was found in a human donor in good health (CMV status not recorded). Some clones in this sample may be carry-over from other donors' samples. V and J are TRBV6-6 and TRBJ2-2; perhaps D is TRBD1 or TRBD2 (7 bases each). Sequenced here: cultured PBMCs, sampled from culture after CMV antigen stimulation. In DNA, the CDR3 is TGTGCCAGCAGTGATTCAGGGGGGGTGGCCGGGGAGCTGTTTTTT. As protein: CASSDSGGVAGELFF.